The entry below describes one TCR beta chain. What it recognizes is unknown. Germline V gene lookup returns CDR1 SNHLY and CDR2 FYNNEI. V was cut by 7 bases and J by 1 base, with 20 bases left in between. The CDR3 runs to 16 residues. The PCR made use of 60 Vbeta and 13 Jbeta primers. TCRdb keeps only in-frame clones here, not all; method: immunoSEQ multiplex PCR. The table shows 150,000 to 250,000 clones, with 79% occurring only once. The record originates from a study of cytomegalovirus exposure and HLA in healthy donors. Overall study context: Of roughly 400 genotyped donors, about 81% clustered with self-reported Caucasian donors. Regarding the study as a whole: A later analysis linked a missense variant in DCLRE1C to the trimming of TCR beta V and J genes. From TCR beta sequences, most subjects' HLA-A and HLA-B alleles were reportedly predicted accurately. Sequencing likely generated an artifact that appeared as a cluster of highly shared sequence variants.

What was sequenced was PBMCs. The receptor was derived from a girl between 5 and 17 years old in good health and CMV-seropositive. This chain joins TRBV2 and TRBJ2-7, with D perhaps TRBD1 (5 bases). The CDR3 DNA sequence: TGTGCCAGCAAGTCCATTTCGACAGTCACGTCCTACGAGCAGTACTTC. Translating gives CASKSISTVTSYEQYF.